This TCR beta chain was found in a study of blood T cell repertoires in COVID-19. Turning to the study itself: The United States, Italy and Spain were the sources of the acute and convalescent COVID-19 samples. T cells, B-cell-depleted T cells, or PBMCs provided the cDNA or gDNA that served as material.

Which cohort a participant joined came from the clinical history participants gave. Original processing methods: Reference gene primers were amplified, and this amplification served to estimate nucleated cell counts. Clones were sequenced by immunoSEQ multiplex PCR, and TCRdb holds only the in-frame ones, with some missing. That table supplies the V and J calls and clone size; D and trimming were determined from the DNA. Of under 250,000 clones listed, 85% were seen once; the top ten hold about 9.1%. This CDR3 is built from 15 residues. The germline V and J ends were trimmed by 5 bases and 7 bases, with 17 bases remaining between them. The germline gives CDR1 SEHNR, CDR2 FQNEAQ (reference sequence).

Sequenced input: PBMCs or T cells enriched from blood (not recorded which). The sequence was collected from a woman between 45 and 60 years old with acute COVID-19. This sequence joins TRBV7-9 and TRBJ1-4, with a possible D match to TRBD1 (6 bases). CDR3 DNA: TGTGCCAGCAGCCTAAGCGGGGGGCGAAGTGAAAAACTGTTTTTT. Its protein is CASSLSGGRSEKLFF.